This T cell receptor beta chain derives from a study of blood T cell repertoires in COVID-19. The table came from immunoSEQ multiplex PCR; TCRdb's copy has only in-frame clones and leaves some out. The data contain roughly 250,000 clones, roughly 88% of them seen just once; the ten biggest clones take up under 0.95%. Germline trimming cut 5 bases from V and 4 bases from J; bases unmatched to any gene: 5. This CDR3 comprises 14 residues. Germline V gives CDR1 MNHEY, CDR2 SMNVEV (reference sequence). The sequence was obtained from a woman younger than 45 with acute or convalescent COVID-19. The sequencing input was peripheral blood. This rearrangement joins TRBV27 to TRBJ2-7; 10 nucleotides line up with TRBD1. Written as DNA, the CDR3 is TGTGCCAGCAGTCTAAGGGACAGGGGATACGAGCAGTACTTC. Translated, it gives CASSLRDRGYEQYF.